Below, one T cell receptor (beta chain) is given with its context. In the study's own analysis: Reference gene primers were amplified, and this amplification served to estimate nucleated cell counts. Only in-frame clones appear in the TCRdb table, and some are missing; sequencing was by immunoSEQ multiplex PCR. V and J calls plus clone size are reproduced from that table; the DNA served to infer D and trimming. The sample records 45,000 to 50,000 clones, 82% being singletons. These data come from a study of blood T cell repertoires in COVID-19. Across the whole study: Samples representing acute and convalescent COVID-19 were sourced from the United States, Italy and Spain. Sample material is recorded as cDNA or gDNA derived from T cells, B-cell-depleted T cells, or PBMCs.

The receptor was isolated from a man aged 35-49 years with acute or convalescent COVID-19. The specimen was peripheral blood.

The CDR3 bases are TGCGCCAGCAGCCAAGATGGTATTGGCAGGTACAATGAGCAGTTCTTC. Residues: CASSQDGIGRYNEQFF. This sequence joins TRBV4-3 and TRBJ2-1; D unclear. This CDR3 is 16 amino acids long. The germline V gene has CDR1 LGHNA and CDR2 YSLEER. V was pared by 0 bases and J by 4 bases, with 13 bases between.